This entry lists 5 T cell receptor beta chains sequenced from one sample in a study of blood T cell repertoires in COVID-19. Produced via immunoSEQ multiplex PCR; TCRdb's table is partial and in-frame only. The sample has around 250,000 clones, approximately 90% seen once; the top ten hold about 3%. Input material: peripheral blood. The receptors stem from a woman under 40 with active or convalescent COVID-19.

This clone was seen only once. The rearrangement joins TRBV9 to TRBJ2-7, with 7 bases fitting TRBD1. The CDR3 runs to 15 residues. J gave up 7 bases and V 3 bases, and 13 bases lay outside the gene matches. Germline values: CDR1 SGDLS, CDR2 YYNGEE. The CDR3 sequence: CASSAFETGRGEQYF. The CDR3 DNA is TGTGCCAGCAGCGCCTTCGAGACAGGGAGAGGGGAGCAGTACTTC.

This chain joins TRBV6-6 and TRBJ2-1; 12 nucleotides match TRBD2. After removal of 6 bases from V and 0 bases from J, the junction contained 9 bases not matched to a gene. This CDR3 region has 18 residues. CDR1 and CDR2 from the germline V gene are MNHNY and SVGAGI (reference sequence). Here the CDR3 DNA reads TGTGCCAGCAGCCGAGGACTAGCGGGGATTAGCTCCTACAATGAGCAGTTCTTC. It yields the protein CASSRGLAGISSYNEQFF.

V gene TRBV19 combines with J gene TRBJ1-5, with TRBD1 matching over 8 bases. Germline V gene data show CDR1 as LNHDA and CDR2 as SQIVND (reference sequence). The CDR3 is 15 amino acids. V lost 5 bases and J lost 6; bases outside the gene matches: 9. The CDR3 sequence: CASSSTGVGSQPQHF. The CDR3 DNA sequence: TGTGCCAGTAGTTCGACAGGGGTCGGAAGTCAGCCCCAGCATTTT.

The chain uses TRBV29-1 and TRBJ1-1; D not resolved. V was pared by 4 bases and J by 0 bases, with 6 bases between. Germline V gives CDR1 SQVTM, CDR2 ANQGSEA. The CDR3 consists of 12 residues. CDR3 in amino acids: CSVARVNTEAFF. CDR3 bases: TGCAGCGTTGCTAGAGTGAACACTGAAGCTTTCTTT.

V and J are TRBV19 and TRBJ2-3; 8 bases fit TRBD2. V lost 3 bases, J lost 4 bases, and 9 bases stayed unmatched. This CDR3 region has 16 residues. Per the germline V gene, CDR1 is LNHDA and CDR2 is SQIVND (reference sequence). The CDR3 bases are TGTGCCAGTAGTATTCCGGGAGGGATGAGATCAGATACGCAGTATTTT. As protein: CASSIPGGMRSDTQYF.